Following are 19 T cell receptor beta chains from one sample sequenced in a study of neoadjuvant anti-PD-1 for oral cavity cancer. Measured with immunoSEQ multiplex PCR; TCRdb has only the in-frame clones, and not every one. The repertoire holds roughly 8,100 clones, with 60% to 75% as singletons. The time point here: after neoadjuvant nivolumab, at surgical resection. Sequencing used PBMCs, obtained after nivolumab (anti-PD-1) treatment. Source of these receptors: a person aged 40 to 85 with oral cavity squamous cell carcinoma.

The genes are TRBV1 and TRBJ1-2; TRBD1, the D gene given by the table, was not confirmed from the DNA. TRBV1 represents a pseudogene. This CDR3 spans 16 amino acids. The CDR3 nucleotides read TGCACCAGCAGCCAAGATCTGGAAGACAGTAACTATGGCTACACCTTC. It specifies CTSSQDLEDSNYGYTF.

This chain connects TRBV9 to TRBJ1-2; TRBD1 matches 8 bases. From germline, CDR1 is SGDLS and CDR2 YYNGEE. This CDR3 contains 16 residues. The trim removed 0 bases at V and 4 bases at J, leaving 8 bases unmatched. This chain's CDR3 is CASSVGAGGESYGYTF. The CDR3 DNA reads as TGTGCCAGCAGCGTAGGTGCAGGGGGCGAGAGCTATGGCTACACCTTC.

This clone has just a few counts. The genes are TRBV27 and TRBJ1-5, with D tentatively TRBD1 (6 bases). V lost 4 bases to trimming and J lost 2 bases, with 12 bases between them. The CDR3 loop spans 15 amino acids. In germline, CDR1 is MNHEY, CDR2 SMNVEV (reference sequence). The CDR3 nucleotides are TGTGCCAGCAGTTCGACAGGATGGCGCAATCAGCCCCAGCATTTT. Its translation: CASSSTGWRNQPQHF.

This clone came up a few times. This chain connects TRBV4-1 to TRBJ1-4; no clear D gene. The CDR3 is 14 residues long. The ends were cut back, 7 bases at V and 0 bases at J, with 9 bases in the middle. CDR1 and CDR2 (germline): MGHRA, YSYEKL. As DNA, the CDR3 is TGCGCCAGCACCTTGTATGCAACTAATGAAAAACTGTTTTTT. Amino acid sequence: CASTLYATNEKLFF.

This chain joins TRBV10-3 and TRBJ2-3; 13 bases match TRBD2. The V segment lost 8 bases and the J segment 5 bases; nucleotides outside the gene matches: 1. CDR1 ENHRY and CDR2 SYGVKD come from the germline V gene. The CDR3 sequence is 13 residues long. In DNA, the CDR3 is TGTGCCATCGGACTAGCGGGGGAAGATACGCAGTATTTT. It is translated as CAIGLAGEDTQYF.

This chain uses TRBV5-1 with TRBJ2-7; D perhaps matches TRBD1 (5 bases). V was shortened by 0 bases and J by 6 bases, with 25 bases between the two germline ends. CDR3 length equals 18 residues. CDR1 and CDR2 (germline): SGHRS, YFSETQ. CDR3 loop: CASSLGPRAERRFGEQYF. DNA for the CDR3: TGCGCCAGCAGCTTGGGGCCCAGGGCAGAGAGGCGGTTTGGCGAGCAGTACTTC.

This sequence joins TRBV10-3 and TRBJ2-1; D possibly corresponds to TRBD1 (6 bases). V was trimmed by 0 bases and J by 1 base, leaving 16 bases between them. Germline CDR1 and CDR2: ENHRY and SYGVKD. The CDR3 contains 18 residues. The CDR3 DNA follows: TGTGCCATCAGTGAGTCAACGGTGAGACAGGCATCCTACAATGAGCAGTTCTTC. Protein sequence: CAISESTVRQASYNEQFF.

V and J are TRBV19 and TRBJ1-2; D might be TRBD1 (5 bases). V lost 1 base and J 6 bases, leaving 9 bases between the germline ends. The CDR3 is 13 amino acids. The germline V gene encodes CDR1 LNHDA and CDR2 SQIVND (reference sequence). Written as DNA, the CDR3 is TGTGCCAGTAGTATAGGGGGCGGCGATGGCTACACCTTC. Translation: CASSIGGGDGYTF.

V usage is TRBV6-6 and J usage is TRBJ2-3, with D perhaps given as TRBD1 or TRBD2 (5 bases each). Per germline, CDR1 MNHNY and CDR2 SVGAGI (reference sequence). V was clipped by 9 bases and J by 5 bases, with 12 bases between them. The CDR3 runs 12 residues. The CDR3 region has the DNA TGTGCCAGTACGAGTGGGGGAGATACGCAGTATTTT. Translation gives CASTSGGDTQYF.

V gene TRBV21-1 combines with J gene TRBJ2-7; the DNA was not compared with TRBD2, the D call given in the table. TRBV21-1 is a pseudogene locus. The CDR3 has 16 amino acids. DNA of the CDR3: TGTGCCAGCAGCAGCACTGCGGTCGGCCATAACTACGAGCAGTACTTC. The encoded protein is CASSSTAVGHNYEQYF.

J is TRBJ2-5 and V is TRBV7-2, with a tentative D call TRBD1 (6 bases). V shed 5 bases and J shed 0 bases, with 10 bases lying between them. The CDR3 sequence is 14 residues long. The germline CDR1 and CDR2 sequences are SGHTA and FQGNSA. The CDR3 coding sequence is TGTGCCAGCAGCAAAACAGGGTACCAAGAGACCCAGTACTTC. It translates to CASSKTGYQETQYF.

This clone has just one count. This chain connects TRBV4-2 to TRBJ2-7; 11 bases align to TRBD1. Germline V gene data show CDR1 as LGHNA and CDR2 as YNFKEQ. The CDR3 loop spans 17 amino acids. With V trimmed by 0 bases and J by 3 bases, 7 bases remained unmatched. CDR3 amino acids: CASSQENPGTGGYEQYF. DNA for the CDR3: TGTGCCAGCAGCCAAGAAAATCCCGGGACAGGGGGCTACGAGCAGTACTTC.

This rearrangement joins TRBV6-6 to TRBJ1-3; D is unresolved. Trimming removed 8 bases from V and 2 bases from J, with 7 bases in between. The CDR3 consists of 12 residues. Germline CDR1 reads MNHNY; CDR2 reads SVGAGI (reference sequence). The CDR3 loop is CASSYPGNTIYF. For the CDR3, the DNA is TGTGCCAGCTCTTATCCTGGAAACACCATATATTTT.

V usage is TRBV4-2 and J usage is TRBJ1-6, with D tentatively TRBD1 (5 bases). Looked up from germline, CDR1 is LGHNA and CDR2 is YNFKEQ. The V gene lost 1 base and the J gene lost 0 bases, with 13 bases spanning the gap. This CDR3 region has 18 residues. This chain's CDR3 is CASSQGLAGSSYNSPLHF. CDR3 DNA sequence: TGTGCCAGCAGCCAAGGTCTAGCAGGGAGCTCCTATAATTCACCCCTCCACTTT.

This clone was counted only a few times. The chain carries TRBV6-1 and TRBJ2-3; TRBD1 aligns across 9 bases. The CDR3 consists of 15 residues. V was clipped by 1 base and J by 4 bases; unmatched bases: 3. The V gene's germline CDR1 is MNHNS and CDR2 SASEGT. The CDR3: CASSEGGQGPDTQYF. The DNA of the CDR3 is TGTGCCAGCAGTGAAGGGGGACAGGGACCAGATACGCAGTATTTT.

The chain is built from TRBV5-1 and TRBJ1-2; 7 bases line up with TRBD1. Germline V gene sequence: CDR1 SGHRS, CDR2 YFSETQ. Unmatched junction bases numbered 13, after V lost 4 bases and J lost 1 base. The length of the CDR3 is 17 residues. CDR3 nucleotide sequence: TGCGCCAGCAGCCCGGGTGCAAACAGGGGCCGTAACTATGGCTACACCTTC. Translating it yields CASSPGANRGRNYGYTF.

CDR3 sequence (DNA): TGTGCCAGCAGCGTAGGGCCAGGGGTAGGAGAAAAACTGTTTTTT. Amino acids: CASSVGPGVGEKLFF. The chain couples TRBV9 to TRBJ1-4, with D possibly matching TRBD1 (6 bases). V lost 0 bases to trimming and J lost 8 bases, with 14 bases between them. CDR1 is SGDLS and CDR2 is YYNGEE in the germline V gene. This CDR3 is built from 15 residues.

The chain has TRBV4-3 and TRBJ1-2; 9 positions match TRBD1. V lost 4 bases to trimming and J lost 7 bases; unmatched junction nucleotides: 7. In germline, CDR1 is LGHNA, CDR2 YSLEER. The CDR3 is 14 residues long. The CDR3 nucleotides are TGCGCCAGCAGCCCCGGGACAGGGTCTATTGGCTACACCTTC. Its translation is CASSPGTGSIGYTF.

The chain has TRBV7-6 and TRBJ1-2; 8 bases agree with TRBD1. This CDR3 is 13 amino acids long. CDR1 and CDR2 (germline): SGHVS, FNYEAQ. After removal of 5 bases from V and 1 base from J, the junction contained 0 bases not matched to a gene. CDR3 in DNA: TGTGCCAGCAGCGACAGGGGTAACTATGGCTACACCTTC. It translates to CASSDRGNYGYTF.